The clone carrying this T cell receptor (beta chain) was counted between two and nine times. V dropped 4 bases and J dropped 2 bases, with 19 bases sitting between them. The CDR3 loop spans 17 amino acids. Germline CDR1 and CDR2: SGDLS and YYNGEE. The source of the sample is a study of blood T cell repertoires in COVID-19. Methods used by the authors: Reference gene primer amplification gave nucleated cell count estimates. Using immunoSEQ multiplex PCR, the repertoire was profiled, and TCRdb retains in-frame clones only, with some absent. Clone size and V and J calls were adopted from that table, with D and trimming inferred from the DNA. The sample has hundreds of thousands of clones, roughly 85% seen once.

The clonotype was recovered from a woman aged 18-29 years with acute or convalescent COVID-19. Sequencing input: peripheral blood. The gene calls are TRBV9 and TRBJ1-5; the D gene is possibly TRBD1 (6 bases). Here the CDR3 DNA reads TGTGCCAGCAGCCCAGATGGGGGGGGCATTGGCAATCAGCCCCAGCATTTT. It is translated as CASSPDGGGIGNQPQHF. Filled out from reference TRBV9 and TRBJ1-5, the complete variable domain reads DSGVTQTPKHLITATGQRVTLRCSPRSGDLSVYWYQQSLDQGLQFLIQYYNGEERAKGNILERFSAQQFPDLHSELNLSSLELGDSALYFCASSPDGGGIGNQPQHFGDGTRLSIL.